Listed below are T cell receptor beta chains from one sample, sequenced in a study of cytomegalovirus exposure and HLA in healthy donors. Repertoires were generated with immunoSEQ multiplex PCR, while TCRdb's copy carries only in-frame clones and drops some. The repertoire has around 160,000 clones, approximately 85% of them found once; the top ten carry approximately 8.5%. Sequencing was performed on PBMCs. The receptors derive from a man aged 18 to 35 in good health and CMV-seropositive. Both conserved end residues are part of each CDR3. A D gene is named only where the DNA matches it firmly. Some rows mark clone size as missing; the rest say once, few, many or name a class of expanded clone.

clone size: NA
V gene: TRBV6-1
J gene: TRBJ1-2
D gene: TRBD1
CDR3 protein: CASSALGQGGSGYTF
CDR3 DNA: TGTGCCAGCAGTGCCTTGGGACAGGGTGGTTCTGGCTACACCTTC

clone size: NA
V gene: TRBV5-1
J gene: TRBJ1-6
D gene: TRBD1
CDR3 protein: CASGPGQGNSPLHF
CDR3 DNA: TGCGCCAGTGGGCCGGGACAGGGGAATTCACCCCTCCACTTT

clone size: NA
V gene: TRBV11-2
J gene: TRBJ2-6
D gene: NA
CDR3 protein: CASSLGAIRTGANVLTF
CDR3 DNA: TGTGCCAGCAGCTTAGGGGCCATAAGGACTGGGGCCAACGTCCTGACTTTC

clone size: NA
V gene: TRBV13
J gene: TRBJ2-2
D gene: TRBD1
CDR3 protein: CASRRFPLDRATGELFF
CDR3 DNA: TGTGCCAGCAGGCGATTCCCGTTGGACAGGGCCACCGGGGAGCTGTTTTTT

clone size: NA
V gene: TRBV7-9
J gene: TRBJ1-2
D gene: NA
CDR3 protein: CSSSLGARGTPGLYGYTF
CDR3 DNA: TGTTCCAGCAGCTTAGGGGCGAGGGGTACCCCGGGACTATATGGCTACACCTTC

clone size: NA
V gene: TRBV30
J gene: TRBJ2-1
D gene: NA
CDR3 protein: CAWRRAGEEQFF
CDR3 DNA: TGTGCCTGGAGAAGGGCAGGGGAAGAGCAGTTCTTC

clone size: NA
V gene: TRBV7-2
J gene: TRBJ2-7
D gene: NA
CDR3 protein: CASSSRSNRDIPYEQYF
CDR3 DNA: TGTGCCAGCAGCTCCCGGTCGAACAGGGATATACCCTACGAGCAGTACTTC

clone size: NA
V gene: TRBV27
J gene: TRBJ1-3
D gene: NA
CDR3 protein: CASSLSSSGNTIYF
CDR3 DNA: TGTGCCAGCAGTTTGTCTTCCTCTGGAAACACCATATATTTT

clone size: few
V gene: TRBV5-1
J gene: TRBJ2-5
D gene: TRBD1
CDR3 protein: CASSSTGNQETQYF
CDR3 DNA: TGCGCCAGCAGCTCGACAGGGAACCAAGAGACCCAGTACTTC

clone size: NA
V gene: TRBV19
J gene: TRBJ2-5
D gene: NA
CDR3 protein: CATAGVIEETQYF
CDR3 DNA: TGTGCCACCGCAGGGGTTATCGAAGAGACCCAGTACTTC

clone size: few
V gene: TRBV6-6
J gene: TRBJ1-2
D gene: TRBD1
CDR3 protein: CASNMDRTYGYTF
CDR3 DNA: TGTGCCAGCAACATGGACAGGACCTATGGCTACACCTTC

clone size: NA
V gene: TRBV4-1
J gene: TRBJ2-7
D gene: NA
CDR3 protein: CASSQYPGQTYEQYF
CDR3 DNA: TGCGCCAGCAGCCAATACCCGGGACAAACCTACGAGCAGTACTTC

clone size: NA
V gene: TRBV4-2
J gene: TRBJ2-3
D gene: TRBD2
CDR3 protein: CASSQGASGDTDTQYF
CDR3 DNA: TGTGCCAGCAGCCAAGGGGCTAGCGGGGACACAGATACGCAGTATTTT

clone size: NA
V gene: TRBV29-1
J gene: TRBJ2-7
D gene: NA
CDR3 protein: CSVGHSYEQYF
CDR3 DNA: TGCAGCGTTGGACACTCCTACGAGCAGTACTTC

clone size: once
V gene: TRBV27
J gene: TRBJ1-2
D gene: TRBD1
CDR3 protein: CASANRGLYGYTF
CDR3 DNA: TGTGCCAGCGCAAACAGGGGATTGTATGGCTACACCTTC

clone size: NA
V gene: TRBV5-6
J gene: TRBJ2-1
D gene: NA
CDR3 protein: CASSFPLGGGPLSYNEQFF
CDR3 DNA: TGTGCCAGCAGCTTCCCCTTGGGAGGGGGTCCCCTCTCTTACAATGAGCAGTTCTTC

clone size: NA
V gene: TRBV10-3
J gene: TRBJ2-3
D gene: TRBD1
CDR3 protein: CAISERGQSTDTQYF
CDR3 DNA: TGTGCCATCAGTGAGAGGGGGCAGAGCACAGATACGCAGTATTTT

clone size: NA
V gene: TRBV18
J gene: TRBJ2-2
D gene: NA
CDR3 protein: CASSPLERTGELFF
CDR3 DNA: TGTGCCAGCTCACCTTTAGAACGCACCGGGGAGCTGTTTTTT

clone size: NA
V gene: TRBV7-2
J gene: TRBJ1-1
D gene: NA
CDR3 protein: CASSLIRVNTEAFF
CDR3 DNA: TGTGCCAGCAGTTTAATCAGGGTGAACACTGAAGCTTTCTTT

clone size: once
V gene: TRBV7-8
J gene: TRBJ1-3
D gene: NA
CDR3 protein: CASSLAPDTIYF
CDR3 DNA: TGTGCCAGCAGCTTAGCCCCGGACACCATATATTTT

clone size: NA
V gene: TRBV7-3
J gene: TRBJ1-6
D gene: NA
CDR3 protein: CASSLNPGGGDSPLHF
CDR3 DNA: TGTGCCAGCAGCTTAAATCCCGGGGGTGGGGATTCACCCCTCCACTTT

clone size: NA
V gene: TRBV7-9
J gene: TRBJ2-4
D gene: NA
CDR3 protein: CASSFQTKNIQYF
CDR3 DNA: TGTGCCAGCAGCTTTCAAACCAAAAACATTCAGTACTTC

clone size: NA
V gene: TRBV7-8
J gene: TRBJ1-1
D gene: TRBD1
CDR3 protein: CASSLGQGAEAFF
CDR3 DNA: TGTGCCAGCAGCTTAGGACAGGGGGCCGAAGCTTTCTTT

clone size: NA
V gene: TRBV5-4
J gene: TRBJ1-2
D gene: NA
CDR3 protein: CASSLWSAGASGYTF
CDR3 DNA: TGTGCCAGCAGCTTGTGGTCGGCAGGGGCTAGTGGCTACACCTTC

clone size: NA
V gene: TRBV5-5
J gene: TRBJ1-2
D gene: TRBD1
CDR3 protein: CASSPSTGNYGYTF
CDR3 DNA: TGTGCCAGCAGCCCTTCGACAGGGAACTATGGCTACACCTTC

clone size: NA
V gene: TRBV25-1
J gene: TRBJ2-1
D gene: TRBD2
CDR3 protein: CASPQWTRDSYNEQFF
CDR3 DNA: TGTGCCAGCCCTCAATGGACTAGGGACTCCTACAATGAGCAGTTCTTC

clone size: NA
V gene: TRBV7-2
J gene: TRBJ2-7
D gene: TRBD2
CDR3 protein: CASSLGGRGTTSFPYEQYF
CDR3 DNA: TGTGCCAGCAGCTTAGGAGGGCGGGGGACCACTAGTTTTCCCTACGAGCAGTACTTC

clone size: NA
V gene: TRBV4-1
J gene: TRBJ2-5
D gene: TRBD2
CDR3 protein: CASSPWTSGGAAQETQYF
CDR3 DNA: TGCGCCAGCAGCCCCTGGACTAGCGGGGGGGCCGCCCAAGAGACCCAGTACTTC

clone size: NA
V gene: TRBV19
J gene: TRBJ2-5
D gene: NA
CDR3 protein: CASSIAGQETQYF
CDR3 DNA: TGTGCCAGTAGTATCGCAGGGCAAGAGACCCAGTACTTC

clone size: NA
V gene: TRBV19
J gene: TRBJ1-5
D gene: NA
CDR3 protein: CASKGPGSRDNQPQHF
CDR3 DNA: TGTGCCAGTAAAGGGCCGGGGTCGCGGGACAATCAGCCCCAGCATTTT

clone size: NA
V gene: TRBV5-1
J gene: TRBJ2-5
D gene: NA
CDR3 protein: CASSLAGFLGETQYF
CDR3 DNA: TGCGCCAGCAGCTTGGCGGGGTTTTTAGGAGAGACCCAGTACTTC

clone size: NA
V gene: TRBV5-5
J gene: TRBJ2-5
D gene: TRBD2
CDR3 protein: CASSPTRGAGETQYF
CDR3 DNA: TGTGCCAGCAGCCCAACGCGGGGGGCCGGAGAGACCCAGTACTTC

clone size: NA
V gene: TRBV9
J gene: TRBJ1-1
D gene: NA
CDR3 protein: CASSVGLRNTEAFF
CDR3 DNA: TGTGCCAGCAGCGTAGGTCTAAGAAACACTGAAGCTTTCTTT

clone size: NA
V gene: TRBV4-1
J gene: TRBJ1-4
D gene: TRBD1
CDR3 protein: CASSPSGTATNEKLFF
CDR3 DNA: TGCGCCAGCAGCCCGTCCGGGACAGCAACTAATGAAAAACTGTTTTTT

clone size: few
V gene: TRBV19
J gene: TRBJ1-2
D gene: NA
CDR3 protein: CASSPRQVPNYGYTF
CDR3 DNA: TGTGCCAGTAGTCCGCGACAGGTCCCTAACTATGGCTACACCTTC

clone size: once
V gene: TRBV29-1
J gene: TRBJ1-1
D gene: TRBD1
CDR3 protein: CSVSQTGGTEAFF
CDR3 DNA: TGCAGCGTTTCTCAGACAGGGGGCACTGAAGCTTTCTTT

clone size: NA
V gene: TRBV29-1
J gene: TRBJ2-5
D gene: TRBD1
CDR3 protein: CSVDRGLGETQYF
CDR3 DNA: TGCAGCGTTGACAGGGGGCTAGGAGAGACCCAGTACTTC

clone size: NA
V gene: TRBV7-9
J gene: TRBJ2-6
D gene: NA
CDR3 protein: CASSLAFGGAFSGANVLTF
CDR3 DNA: TGTGCCAGCAGCTTAGCGTTTGGGGGGGCCTTCTCTGGGGCCAACGTCCTGACTTTC

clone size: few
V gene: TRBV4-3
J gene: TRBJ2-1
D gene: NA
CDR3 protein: CASSQDGRGRNEQFF
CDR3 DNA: TGCGCCAGCAGCCAAGATGGCCGGGGGAGGAATGAGCAGTTCTTC

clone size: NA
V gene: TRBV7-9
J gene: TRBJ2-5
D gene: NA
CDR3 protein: CASTGGETQYF
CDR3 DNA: TGTGCCAGCACCGGAGGGGAGACCCAGTACTTC

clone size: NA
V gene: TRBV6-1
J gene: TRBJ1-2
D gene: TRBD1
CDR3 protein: CAIWTGLDGYTF
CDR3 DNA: TGTGCCATCTGGACAGGGTTGGATGGCTACACCTTC